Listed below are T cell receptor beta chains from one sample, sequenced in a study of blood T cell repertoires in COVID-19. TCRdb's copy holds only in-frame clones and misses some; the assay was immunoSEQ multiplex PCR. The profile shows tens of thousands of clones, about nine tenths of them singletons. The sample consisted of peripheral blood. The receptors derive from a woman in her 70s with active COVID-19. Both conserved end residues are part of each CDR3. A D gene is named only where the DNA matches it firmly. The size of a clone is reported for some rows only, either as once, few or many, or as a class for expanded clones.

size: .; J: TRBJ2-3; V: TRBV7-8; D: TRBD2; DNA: TGTGCCAGCAGCTTAGTTGAAGAGGGAGGGCCATTTGTAGATACGCAGTATTTT; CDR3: CASSLVEEGGPFVDTQYF
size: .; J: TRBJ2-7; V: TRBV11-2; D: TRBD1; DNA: TGTGCCAGCAGCTTTGACCGGGACAGCTCCTACGAGCAGTACTTC; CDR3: CASSFDRDSSYEQYF
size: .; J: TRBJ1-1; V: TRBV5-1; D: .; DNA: TGCGCCAGCAGCCTTGATGCCACGGTCGTTGAAGCTTTCTTT; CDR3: CASSLDATVVEAFF
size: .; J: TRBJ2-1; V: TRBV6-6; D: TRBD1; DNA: TGTGCCAGCAGGGGACAGGGGCAGGGGGAGCAGTTCTTC; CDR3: CASRGQGQGEQFF
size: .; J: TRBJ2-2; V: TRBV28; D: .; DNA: TGTGCCAGCAGTCCCCCCGCCGGGGCCGGGGAGCTGTTTTTT; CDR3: CASSPPAGAGELFF
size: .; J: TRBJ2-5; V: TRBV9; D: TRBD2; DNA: TGTGCCAGCACCCGGCGCGGGGGGGGGCAAGAGACCCAGTACTTC; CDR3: CASTRRGGGQETQYF
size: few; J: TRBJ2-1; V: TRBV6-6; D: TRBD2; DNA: TGTGCCAGCAGGGGTACTAGCGGGAGCACCTACAATGAGCAGTTCTTC; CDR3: CASRGTSGSTYNEQFF
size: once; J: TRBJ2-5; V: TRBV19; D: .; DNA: TGTGCCAGTAGTGCTCGAATAGTCCAAGAGACCCAGTACTTC; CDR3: CASSARIVQETQYF
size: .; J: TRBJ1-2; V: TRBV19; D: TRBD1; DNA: TGTGCCAGTATCCATACGGGACAGGGGAACAATGGCTACACCTTC; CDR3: CASIHTGQGNNGYTF
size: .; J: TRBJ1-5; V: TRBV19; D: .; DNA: TGTGCCAGTAATATGCCCTCCAGGGGACCTAGCAATCAGCCCCAGCATTTT; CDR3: CASNMPSRGPSNQPQHF
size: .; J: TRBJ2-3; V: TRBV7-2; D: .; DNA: TGTGCCAGCAGCTTATCACTGCCCGGCACAGATACGCAGTATTTT; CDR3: CASSLSLPGTDTQYF
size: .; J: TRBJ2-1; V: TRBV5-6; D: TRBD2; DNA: TGTGCCAGCAGCTTAGTTACTAGCGCACCGTCCTACAATGAGCAGTTCTTC; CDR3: CASSLVTSAPSYNEQFF
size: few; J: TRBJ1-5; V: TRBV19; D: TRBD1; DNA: TGTGCCAGTTCAGACAGGGGAGGCCAGCCCCAGCATTTT; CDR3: CASSDRGGQPQHF
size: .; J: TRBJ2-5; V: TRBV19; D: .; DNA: TGTGCCAGTAGTCCGGACAGGGAGGGGGATGGAGAGACCCAGTACTTC; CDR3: CASSPDREGDGETQYF
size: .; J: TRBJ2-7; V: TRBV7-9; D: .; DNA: TGTGCCAGCAGCTCGACACGGAAGGGGAACGAGCAGTACTTC; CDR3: CASSSTRKGNEQYF
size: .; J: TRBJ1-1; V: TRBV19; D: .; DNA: TGTGCCAGTAGTGAGTTGGCAGGCCTTGAAGCTTTCTTT; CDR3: CASSELAGLEAFF
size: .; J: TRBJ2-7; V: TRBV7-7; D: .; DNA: TGTGCCAGCAGCTCCCTACCGGGGAACGAGCAGTACTTC; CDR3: CASSSLPGNEQYF
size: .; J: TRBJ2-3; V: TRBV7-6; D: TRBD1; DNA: TGTGCCAGCAGCTTAGGTCCAGGGGGCTGGACAGATACGCAGTATTTT; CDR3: CASSLGPGGWTDTQYF
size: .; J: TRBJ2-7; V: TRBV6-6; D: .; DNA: TGTGCCAGCACCCCGGACACCGCCTACGAGCAGTACTTC; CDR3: CASTPDTAYEQYF
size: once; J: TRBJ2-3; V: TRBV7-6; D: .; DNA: TGTGCCAGCAGCCCGCGGAGGGCCGACTTCACAGATACGCAGTATTTT; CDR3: CASSPRRADFTDTQYF
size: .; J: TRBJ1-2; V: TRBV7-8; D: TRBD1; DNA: TGTGCCAGCAGCTTAGTTTTCCGGACAGGGGAACGGTATGGCTACACCTTC; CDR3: CASSLVFRTGERYGYTF
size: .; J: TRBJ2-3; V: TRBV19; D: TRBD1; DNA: TGTGCCAGTACCGCGACAGGGCGGACAGATACGCAGTATTTT; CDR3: CASTATGRTDTQYF
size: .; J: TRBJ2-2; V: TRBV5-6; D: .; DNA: TGTGCCAGCACGGCACTTCAGGTGTTAGTGGGGAACACCGGGGAGCTGTTTTTT; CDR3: CASTALQVLVGNTGELFF
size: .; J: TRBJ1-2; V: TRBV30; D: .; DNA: TGTGCCTGGAGCCGAGATTATGGCTACACCTTC; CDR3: CAWSRDYGYTF
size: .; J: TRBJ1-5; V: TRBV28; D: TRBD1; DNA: TGTGCCAGCAGTCCTAGGGGGCCAGCGGGCAATCAGCCCCAGCATTTT; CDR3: CASSPRGPAGNQPQHF
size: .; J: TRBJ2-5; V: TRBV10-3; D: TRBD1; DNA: TGTGCCATCAGTGAGTCGGGACAGGGAGAGACCCAGTACTTC; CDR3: CAISESGQGETQYF